One sample yielded the 7 T cell receptor beta chains listed below, sequenced in a study of Ad26.COV2.S vaccination and SARS-CoV-2 variants. Only in-frame clones appear in the TCRdb table, and some are missing; sequencing was by immunoSEQ multiplex PCR. The table has about 350,000 clones, 90% to 95% seen once. Sequencing was performed on peripheral blood, taken after recovery from COVID-19. All receptors derive from a human donor who had recovered from COVID-19.

The chain joins TRBV11-3 to TRBJ2-1, with 11 bases fitting TRBD1. Unmatched junction bases numbered 2, after V lost 5 bases and J lost 2 bases. The CDR3 contains 15 residues. Per the germline V gene, CDR1 is SGHNT and CDR2 is YENEEA. Here the CDR3 DNA reads TGTGCCAGCAGCGTGGGACAGGGGGCCTACAATGAGCAGTTCTTC. Translating gives CASSVGQGAYNEQFF.

The chain is built from TRBV6-6 and TRBJ2-2; TRBD2 is a possible D gene (6 bases). Deletions cut 6 bases from V and 1 base from J, with 15 bases between. Germline V lookup: CDR1 MNHNY, CDR2 SVGAGI (reference sequence). The CDR3 has 16 residues. This CDR3 reads CASRQTRGVNTGELFF. DNA for the CDR3: TGTGCCAGCAGGCAGACCCGCGGGGTGAACACCGGGGAGCTGTTTTTT.

This chain uses TRBV6-2 or TRBV6-3 with TRBJ2-3; D gene unclear. From germline, CDR1 is MNHEY and CDR2 SVGEGT. The CDR3 runs 15 residues. The V end was cut by 0 bases, the J end by 2 bases, with 9 bases between. The CDR3 region has the DNA TGTGCCAGCAGTTACTCAGACTTCCCCACAGATACGCAGTATTTT. As protein: CASSYSDFPTDTQYF.

The CDR3: CASSPGQGYEQYF. In DNA form, the CDR3 reads TGTGCCAGCAGCCCCGGACAGGGTTACGAGCAGTACTTC. V gene TRBV28 combines with J gene TRBJ2-7; 8 bases line up with TRBD1. V shed 6 bases and J 4 bases; nucleotides not matched to a gene: 5. The CDR3 spans 13 residues. Germline CDR1 and CDR2: MDHEN and SYDVKM.

CDR3 coding DNA: TGTGCCAGCACAGCCCACTATGGCTACACCTTC. Its protein product is CASTAHYGYTF. The rearrangement links TRBV12-3 or TRBV12-4 to TRBJ1-2; no clear D gene. The CDR3 length is 11 residues. Trimming cost V 7 bases and J 3 bases, with 6 bases left between them.

The V gene is TRBV5-1, the J gene TRBJ1-1; no clear D. The length of the CDR3 is 11 residues. Germline CDR1 SGHRS, CDR2 YFSETQ. V shed 5 bases and J shed 8 bases, with 10 bases lying between them. This CDR3 reads CASSTVPEAFF. CDR3 DNA: TGCGCCAGCAGTACCGTACCCGAAGCTTTCTTT.

V is TRBV29-1 and J is TRBJ1-1; 8 bases are a match to TRBD1. Germline CDR1 is SQVTM and CDR2 is ANQGSEA. Germline trimming cut 5 bases from V and 6 bases from J; bases unmatched to any gene: 5. The CDR3 consists of 12 residues. For the CDR3, the DNA is TGCAGCGTTAACAGGGGGAGGGCTGAAGCTTTCTTT. It is translated as CSVNRGRAEAFF. The full variable domain, completed using reference TRBV29-1 and TRBJ1-1, is SAVISQKPSRDICQRGTSLTIQCQVDSQVTMMFWYRQQPGQSLTLIATANQGSEATYESGFVIDKFPISRPNLTFSTLTVSNMSPEDSSIYLCSVNRGRAEAFFGQGTRLTVV.